This T cell receptor (beta chain) appears in the sequencing data of a study of preoperative IRX-2 immunotherapy in early breast cancer. Documented treatment: preoperative locoregional IRX-2 cytokine immunotherapy. This phase Ib study tested locoregional IRX-2 cytokine immunotherapy given before surgery. The repertoire was sequenced with immunoSEQ multiplex PCR; TCRdb's copy has only in-frame clones and lacks some. Counted here are 5,000 to 6,500 clones, around 61% occurring once; the ten biggest clones make up 9.5% to 11%. The CDR3 has 16 residues. Looked up from germline, CDR1 is KGHSH and CDR2 is LQKENI. V was cut by 0 bases and J by 1 base, with 9 bases left in between.

The sequence came from a human donor with breast cancer. The chain links TRBV18 to TRBJ2-2; D is uncertain. The sample here was tumor tissue, taken before IRX-2 immunotherapy. This CDR3 is CASSPPETENTGELFF. The CDR3 DNA follows: TGTGCCAGCTCACCACCCGAGACCGAGAACACCGGGGAGCTGTTTTTT.